The clone carrying this TCR beta chain has a single count. What it recognizes is unknown. Germline values: CDR1 SGHRS, CDR2 YFSETQ. Between the trimmed V and J ends, which lost 0 bases and 6 bases, there was a span of 13 bases. This CDR3 comprises 14 residues. This record comes from a study of T-cell reconstitution after alpha-beta-depleted transplantation in children. Notes on the study in general: The origin of high day-60 TCRbeta diversity in some patients lay in surviving recipient T cells and thymic progenitors. A year post-transplant, T-cell counts and diversity derived mostly from newly produced T cells. Two months or so post-transplant, alpha-beta T cells reportedly derived from several hundred expanded graft clones.

The TCRbeta library was prepared with unique molecular identifiers. Via MiXCR, TCRdb re-called the PCR reads, giving one row per CDR3 protein. Seen here are about 110,000 distinct CDR3 sequences, more than 20% observed once, and the top ten hold approximately 10%. The genes are TRBV5-1 and TRBJ2-7; D not certain. This TCR was sampled from a male patient aged 2-15 years who had a stem cell transplant for chronic granulomatous disease, so the T cells may come from the graft donor. Sequenced material: PBMCs, mostly from graft donor cells, taken 180 days after TCRalphabeta/CD19-depleted stem cell transplant. CDR3 in amino acids: CASSLVGPGSEQYF. The CDR3 DNA follows: TGCGCCAGCAGCTTGGTTGGTCCCGGCAGCGAGCAGTACTTC.